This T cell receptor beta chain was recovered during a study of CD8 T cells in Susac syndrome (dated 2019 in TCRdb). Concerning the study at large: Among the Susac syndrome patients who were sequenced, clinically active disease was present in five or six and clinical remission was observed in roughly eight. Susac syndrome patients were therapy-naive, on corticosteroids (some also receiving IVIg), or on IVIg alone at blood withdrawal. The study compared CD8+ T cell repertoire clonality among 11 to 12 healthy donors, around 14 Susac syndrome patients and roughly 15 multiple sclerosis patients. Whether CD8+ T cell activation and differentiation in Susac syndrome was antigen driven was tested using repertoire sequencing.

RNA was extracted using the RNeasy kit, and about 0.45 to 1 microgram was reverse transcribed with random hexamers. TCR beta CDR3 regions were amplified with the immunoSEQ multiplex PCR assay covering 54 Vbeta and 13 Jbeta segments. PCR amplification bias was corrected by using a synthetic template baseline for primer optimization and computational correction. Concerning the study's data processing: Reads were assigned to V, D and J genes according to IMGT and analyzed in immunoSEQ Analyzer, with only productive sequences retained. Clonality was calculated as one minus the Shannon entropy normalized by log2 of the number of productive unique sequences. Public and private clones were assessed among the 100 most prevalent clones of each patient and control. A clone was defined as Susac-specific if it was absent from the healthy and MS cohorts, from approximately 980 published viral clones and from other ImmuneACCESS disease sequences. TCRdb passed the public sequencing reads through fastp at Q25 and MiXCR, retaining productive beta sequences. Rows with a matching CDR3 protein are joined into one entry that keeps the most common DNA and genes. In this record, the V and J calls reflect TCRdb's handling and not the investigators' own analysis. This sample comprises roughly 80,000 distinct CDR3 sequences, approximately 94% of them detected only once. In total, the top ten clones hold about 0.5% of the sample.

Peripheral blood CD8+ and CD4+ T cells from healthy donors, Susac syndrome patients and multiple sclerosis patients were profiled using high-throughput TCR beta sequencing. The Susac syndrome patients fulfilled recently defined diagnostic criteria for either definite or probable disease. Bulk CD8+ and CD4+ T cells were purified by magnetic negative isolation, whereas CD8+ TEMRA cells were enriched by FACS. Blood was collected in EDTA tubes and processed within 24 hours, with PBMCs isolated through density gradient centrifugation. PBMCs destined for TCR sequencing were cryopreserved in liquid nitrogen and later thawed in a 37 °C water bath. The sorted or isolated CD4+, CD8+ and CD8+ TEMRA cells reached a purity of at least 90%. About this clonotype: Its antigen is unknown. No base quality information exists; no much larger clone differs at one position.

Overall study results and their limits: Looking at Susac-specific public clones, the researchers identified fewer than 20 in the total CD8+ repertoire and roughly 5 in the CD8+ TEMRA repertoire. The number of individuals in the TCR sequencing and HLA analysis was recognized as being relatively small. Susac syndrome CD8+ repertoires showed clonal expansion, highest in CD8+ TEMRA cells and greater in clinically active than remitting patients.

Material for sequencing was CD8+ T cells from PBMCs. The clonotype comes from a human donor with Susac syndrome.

The CDR3 protein is CASSHTGAGELFF. Read as DNA, the sequence is TGCGCCAGCAGCCACACAGGGGCCGGGGAGCTGTTTTTT. The chain is made from TRBV4-1 and TRBJ2-2, with 7 central nucleotides matching TRBD1. CDR1 and CDR2 were assigned from the germline V gene as MGHRA and YSYEKL. V and J are trimmed by 3 bases and 6 bases, and the gene matches miss 1 base of the junction. The CDR3 spans 13 residues, from the cysteine through the phenylalanine. Only the CDR3 portion is preserved as DNA: 39 bases, with reading frame beginning at the first base.